This T cell receptor (beta chain) was found in a study of blood T cell repertoires in COVID-19. Across the study: Samples taken during acute and convalescent COVID-19 were collected in the United States, Italy and Spain. In each case, the material was cDNA or gDNA derived from T cells, B-cell-depleted T cells, or PBMCs.

As originally analysed: Estimation of nucleated cell counts was performed using reference gene primer amplification. Only in-frame clones appear in the TCRdb table, and some are missing; sequencing was by immunoSEQ multiplex PCR. V and J calls and clone size are those listed in that table; D and trimming were worked out from the DNA. Found here are roughly 350,000 clones, approximately 91% of them singletons; the top ten hold more than 5.5%. Patients in Seattle were enrolled during active infection, then followed longitudinally. V was clipped by 4 bases and J by 4 bases; unmatched bases: 9. The CDR3 runs to 15 residues. Germline CDR1 and CDR2: SGDLS and YYNGEE.

The V and J genes are TRBV9 and TRBJ2-3; 7 bases are a match to TRBD2. The source of this sequence is a woman in her 70s with COVID-19, enrolled during active disease. The sample taken for sequencing was peripheral blood. CDR3 in amino acids: CASSPAGDPADTQYF. The DNA of the CDR3 is TGTGCCAGCAGCCCCGCGGGGGATCCGGCAGATACGCAGTATTTT.